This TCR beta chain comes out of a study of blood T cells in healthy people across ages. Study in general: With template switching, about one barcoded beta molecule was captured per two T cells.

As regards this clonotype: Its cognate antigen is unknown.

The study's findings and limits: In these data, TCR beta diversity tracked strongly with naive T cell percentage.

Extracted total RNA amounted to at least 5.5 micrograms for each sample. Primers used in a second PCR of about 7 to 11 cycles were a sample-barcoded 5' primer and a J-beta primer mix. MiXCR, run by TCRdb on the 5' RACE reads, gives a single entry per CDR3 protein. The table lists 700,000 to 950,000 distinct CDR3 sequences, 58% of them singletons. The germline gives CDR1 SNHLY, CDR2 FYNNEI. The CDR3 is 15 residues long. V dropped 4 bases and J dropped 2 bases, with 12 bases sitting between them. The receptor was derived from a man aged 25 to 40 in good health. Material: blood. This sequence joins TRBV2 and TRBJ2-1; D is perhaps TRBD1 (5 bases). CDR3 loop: CASSGGRVTYNEQFF. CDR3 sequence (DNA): TGTGCCAGCAGTGGTGGCAGGGTGACCTACAATGAGCAGTTCTTC.